The rows below give T cell receptor beta chains drawn from one sample of a study of CD8+ T cells in alopecia areata. Profiling relied on immunoSEQ multiplex PCR, and the TCRdb table lists in-frame clones only, not all of them. The table lists a few hundred thousand clones, about 40% of them singletons. Sample: CD4+ T cells sorted from blood, taken between weeks 36 and 40, from a patient treated with tofacitinib. These TCRs come from a human donor with alopecia areata. CDR3s include the opening cysteine and the closing phenylalanine or tryptophan. Each record gives: V gene, D gene, J gene, clone size, CDR3 protein, CDR3 DNA. A D gene is named only where the DNA matches it firmly. Expanded clones are given a class, and other clones once, few, many or no size at all.

TRBV29-1,TRBD1,TRBJ1-1,once,CSVSPHWTGPNTEAFF,TGCAGCGTGTCCCCACATTGGACAGGCCCGAACACTGAAGCTTTCTTT
TRBV5-1,-,TRBJ2-3,few,CASSLGDTQYF,TGCGCCAGCAGCTTAGGAGATACGCAGTATTTT
TRBV7-9,TRBD1,TRBJ1-1,-,CASSEQGWNTEAFF,TGTGCCAGCAGCGAACAGGGGTGGAACACTGAAGCTTTCTTT
TRBV29-1,-,TRBJ2-7,-,CSVGIVGWAEQYF,TGCAGCGTTGGTATAGTCGGTTGGGCCGAGCAGTACTTC
TRBV7-9,-,TRBJ2-6,many,CASSLTGGANVLTF,TGTGCCAGCAGCCTAACAGGTGGGGCCAACGTCCTGACTTTC
TRBV6-5,TRBD1,TRBJ1-2,-,CATFRDSTKGGYTF,TGTGCCACCTTCCGGGACAGCACTAAGGGGGGCTACACCTTC
TRBV29-1,TRBD1,TRBJ2-2,few,CSVANRQGPGELFF,TGCAGCGTTGCCAACCGACAGGGCCCCGGGGAGCTGTTTTTT
TRBV30,-,TRBJ1-3,-,CAWSPPGSSGNTIYF,TGTGCCTGGAGTCCTCCCGGTAGCTCTGGAAACACCATATATTTT
TRBV5-6,-,TRBJ2-2,-,CASDGATGELFF,TGTGCCAGCGACGGGGCGACCGGGGAGCTGTTTTTT
TRBV15,-,TRBJ2-1,-,CATSTRDVKKDEQFF,TGTGCCACCAGCACCCGGGACGTCAAGAAGGATGAGCAGTTCTTC
TRBV10-3,TRBD1,TRBJ2-1,many,CASGQVNEQFF,TGTGCCAGCGGACAGGTCAATGAGCAGTTCTTC
TRBV15,-,TRBJ2-5,few,CATSRAVRGETQYF,TGTGCCACCAGCAGGGCCGTAAGAGGAGAGACCCAGTACTTC
TRBV2,-,TRBJ1-5,-,CASSGAGNQPQHF,TGTGCCAGCAGTGGGGCAGGCAATCAGCCCCAGCATTTT
TRBV7-9,-,TRBJ2-5,few,CASSLGALRRETQYF,TGTGCCAGCAGCCTTGGTGCACTTCGGAGGGAGACCCAGTACTTC
TRBV5-1,TRBD1,TRBJ2-1,-,CASSLTQGAQEQFF,TGCGCCAGCAGCTTGACGCAGGGGGCGCAGGAGCAGTTCTTC
TRBV28,-,TRBJ2-7,many,CASSLTPRGSYEQYF,TGTGCCAGCAGTTTAACCCCCAGGGGCTCCTACGAGCAGTACTTC
TRBV6-1,-,TRBJ2-5,few,CASNPGRGMETQYF,TGTGCCAGCAATCCCGGGAGAGGCATGGAGACCCAGTACTTC
TRBV7-2,-,TRBJ1-2,-,CASSLEATPTIGYTF,TGTGCCAGCAGCTTAGAAGCGACCCCGACGATAGGCTACACCTTC
TRBV7-2,-,TRBJ2-1,few,CASSLAGVSYNEQFF,TGTGCCAGCAGCTTAGCGGGAGTCTCCTACAATGAGCAGTTCTTC
TRBV6-5,TRBD2,TRBJ2-5,-,CASSYGVAGEKTQYF,TGTGCCAGCAGTTACGGGGTAGCGGGAGAGAAGACCCAGTACTTC
TRBV2,TRBD1,TRBJ2-7,-,CASSAGQGRYEQYF,TGTGCCAGCAGTGCCGGACAGGGGAGGTACGAGCAGTACTTC
TRBV6-1,TRBD1,TRBJ1-5,-,CASSQGAEQPQHF,TGTGCCAGCAGCCAGGGGGCTGAACAGCCCCAGCATTTT
TRBV29-1,-,TRBJ1-2,-,CSARELGYTF,TGCAGCGCCAGGGAGTTGGGCTACACCTTC
TRBV15,TRBD1,TRBJ2-3,-,CATSITGGPDTQYF,TGTGCCACCAGCATAACAGGGGGGCCAGATACGCAGTATTTT